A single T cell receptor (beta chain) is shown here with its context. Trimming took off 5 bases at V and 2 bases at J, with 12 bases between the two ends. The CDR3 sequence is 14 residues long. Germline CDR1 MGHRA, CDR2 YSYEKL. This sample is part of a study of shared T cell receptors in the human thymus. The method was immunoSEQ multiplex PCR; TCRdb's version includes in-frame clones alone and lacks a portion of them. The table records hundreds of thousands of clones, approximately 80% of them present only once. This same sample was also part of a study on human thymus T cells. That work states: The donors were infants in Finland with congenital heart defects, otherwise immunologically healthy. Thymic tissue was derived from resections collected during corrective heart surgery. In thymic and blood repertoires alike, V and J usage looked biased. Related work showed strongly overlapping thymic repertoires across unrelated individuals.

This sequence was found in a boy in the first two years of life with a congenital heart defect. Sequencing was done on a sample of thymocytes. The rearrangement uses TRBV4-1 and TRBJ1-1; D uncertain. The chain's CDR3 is CASSYRTGNTEAFF. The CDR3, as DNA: TGCGCCAGCAGCTATCGGACGGGAAACACTGAAGCTTTCTTT.